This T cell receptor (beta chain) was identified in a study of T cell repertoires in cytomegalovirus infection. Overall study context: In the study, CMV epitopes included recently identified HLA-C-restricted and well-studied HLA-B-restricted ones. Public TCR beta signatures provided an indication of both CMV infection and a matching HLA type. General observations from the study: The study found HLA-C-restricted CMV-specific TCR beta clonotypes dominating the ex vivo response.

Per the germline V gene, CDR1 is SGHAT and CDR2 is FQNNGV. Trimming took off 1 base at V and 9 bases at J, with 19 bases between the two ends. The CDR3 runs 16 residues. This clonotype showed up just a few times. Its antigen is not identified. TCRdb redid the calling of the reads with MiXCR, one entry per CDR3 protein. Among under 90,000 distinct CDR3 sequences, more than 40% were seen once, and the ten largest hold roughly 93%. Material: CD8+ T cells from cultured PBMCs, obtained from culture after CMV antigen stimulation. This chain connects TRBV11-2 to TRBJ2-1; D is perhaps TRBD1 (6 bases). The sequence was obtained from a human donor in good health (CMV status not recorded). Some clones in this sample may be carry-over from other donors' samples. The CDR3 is CASSLVGSDSFGEQFF. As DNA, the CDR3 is TGTGCCAGCAGCTTAGTAGGGTCGGACAGCTTTGGTGAGCAGTTCTTC.